This T cell receptor (beta chain) came from a study of cytomegalovirus exposure and HLA in healthy donors. With 2 bases removed from V and 4 bases from J, the gap between germline ends came to 8 bases. The CDR3 runs 14 residues. The V gene's germline CDR1 is MNHEY and CDR2 SVGAGI. TCRdb's table, derived via immunoSEQ multiplex PCR, lists solely in-frame clones and lacks some. This sample has 150,000 to 200,000 clones, with around 87% found just once. Study-level points and caveats: Some TCR beta chains (around 160 of them) were listed as cytomegalovirus-associated. Most observed TCR sequences were rare, whereas some public TCRs were detected in many donors. Diagnosis of cytomegalovirus status made by the classifier reportedly showed high specificity and sensitivity.

On this clone: Its specificity is unknown.

Source material: PBMCs. The chain employs TRBV6-5 and TRBJ2-2, with D possibly TRBD2 on 5 matching bases. The TCR comes from a woman aged 25 to 39 in good health and CMV-seronegative. CDR3 DNA: TGTGCCAGCAGTTACGACGGGATCACCGGGGAGCTGTTTTTT. Encoded protein: CASSYDGITGELFF.